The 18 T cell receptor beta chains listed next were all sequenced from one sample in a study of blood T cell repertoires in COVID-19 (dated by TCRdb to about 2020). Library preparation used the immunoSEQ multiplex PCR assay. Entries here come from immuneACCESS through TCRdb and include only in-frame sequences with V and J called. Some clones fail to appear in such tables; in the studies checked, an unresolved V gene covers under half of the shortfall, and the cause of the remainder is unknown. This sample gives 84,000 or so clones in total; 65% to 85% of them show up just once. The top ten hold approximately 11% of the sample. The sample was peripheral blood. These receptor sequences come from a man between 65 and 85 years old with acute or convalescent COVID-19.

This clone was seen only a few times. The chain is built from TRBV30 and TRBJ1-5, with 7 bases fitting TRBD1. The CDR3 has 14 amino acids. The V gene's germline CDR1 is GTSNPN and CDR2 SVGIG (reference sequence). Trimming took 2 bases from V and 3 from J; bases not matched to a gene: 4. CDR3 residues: CAWSRTGFNQPQHF. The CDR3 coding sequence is TGTGCCTGGAGTCGGACAGGTTTCAATCAGCCCCAGCATTTT.

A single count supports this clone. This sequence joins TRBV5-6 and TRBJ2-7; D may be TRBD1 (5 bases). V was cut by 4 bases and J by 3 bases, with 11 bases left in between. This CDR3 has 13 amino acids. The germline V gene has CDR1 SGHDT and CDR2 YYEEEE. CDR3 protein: CASSPDTGYEQYF. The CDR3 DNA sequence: TGTGCCAGCAGCCCGGACACCGGCTACGAGCAGTACTTC.

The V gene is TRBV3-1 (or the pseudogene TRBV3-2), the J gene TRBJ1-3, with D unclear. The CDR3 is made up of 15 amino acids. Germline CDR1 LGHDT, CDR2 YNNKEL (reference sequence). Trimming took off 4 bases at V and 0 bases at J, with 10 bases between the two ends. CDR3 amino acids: CASSPTHFSGNTIYF. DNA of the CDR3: TGTGCCAGCAGCCCTACTCATTTCTCTGGAAACACCATATATTTT.

Here the CDR3 reads CASSLNRGYEQYV. As DNA, the CDR3 is TGTGCCAGCAGTTTGAACAGGGGCTACGAGCAGTACGTC. This chain uses TRBV28 with TRBJ2-7; 7 bases line up with TRBD1. V lost 3 bases, J lost 3 bases, and 2 bases stayed unmatched. CDR3 size: 13 residues. Germline-derived CDR1 and CDR2 are MDHEN and SYDVKM.

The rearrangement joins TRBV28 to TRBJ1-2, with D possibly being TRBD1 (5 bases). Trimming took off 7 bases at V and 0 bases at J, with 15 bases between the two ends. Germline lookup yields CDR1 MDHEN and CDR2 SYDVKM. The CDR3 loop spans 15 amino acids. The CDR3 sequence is CASTIADRTNYGYTF. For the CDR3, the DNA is TGTGCCAGCACCATCGCCGACAGAACTAACTATGGCTACACCTTC.

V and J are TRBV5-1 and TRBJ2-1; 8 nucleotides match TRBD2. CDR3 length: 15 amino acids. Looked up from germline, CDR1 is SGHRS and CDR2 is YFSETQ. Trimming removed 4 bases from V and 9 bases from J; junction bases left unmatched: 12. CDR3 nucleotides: TGCGCCAGCAGCGCTCGGGGGGGGCCATCCTTTGAGCAGTTCTTC. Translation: CASSARGGPSFEQFF.

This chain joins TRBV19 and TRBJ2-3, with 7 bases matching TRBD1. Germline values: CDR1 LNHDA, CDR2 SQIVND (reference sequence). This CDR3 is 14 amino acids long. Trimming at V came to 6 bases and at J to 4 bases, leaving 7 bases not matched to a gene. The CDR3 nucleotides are TGTGCCAGTAGGAACAGGGGTCGGGCAGATACGCAGTATTTT. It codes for CASRNRGRADTQYF.

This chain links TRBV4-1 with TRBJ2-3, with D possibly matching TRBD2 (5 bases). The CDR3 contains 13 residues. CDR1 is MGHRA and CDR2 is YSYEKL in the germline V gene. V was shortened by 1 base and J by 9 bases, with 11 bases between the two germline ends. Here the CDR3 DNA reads TGCGCCAGCAGCCAAGGGAGGCAGGCGACGCAGTATTTT. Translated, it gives CASSQGRQATQYF.

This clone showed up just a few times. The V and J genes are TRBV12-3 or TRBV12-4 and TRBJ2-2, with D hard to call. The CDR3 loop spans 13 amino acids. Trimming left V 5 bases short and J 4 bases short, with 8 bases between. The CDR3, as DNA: TGTGCCAGCAGTCTCACGAGCACCGGGGAGCTGTTTTTT. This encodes CASSLTSTGELFF.

CDR3 loop: CASSFDILQETQYF. The DNA for the CDR3 is TGTGCCAGCAGCTTTGACATCCTACAAGAGACCCAGTACTTC. The J gene is TRBJ2-5, the V gene TRBV5-5; D gene ambiguous. The CDR3 spans 14 residues. The germline CDR1 and CDR2 sequences are SGHKS and YYEKEE (reference sequence). Deletions cut 2 bases from V and 2 bases from J, with 10 bases between.

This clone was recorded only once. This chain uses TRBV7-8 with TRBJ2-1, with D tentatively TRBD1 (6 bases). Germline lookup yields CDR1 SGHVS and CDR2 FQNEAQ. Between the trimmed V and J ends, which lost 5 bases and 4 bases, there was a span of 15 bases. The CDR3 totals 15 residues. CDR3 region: CASSPPRTVYNEQFF. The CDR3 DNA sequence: TGTGCCAGCAGCCCCCCCCGGACAGTTTACAATGAGCAGTTCTTC. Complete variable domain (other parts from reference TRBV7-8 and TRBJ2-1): GAGVSQSPRYKVAKRGQDVALRCDPISGHVSLFWYQQALGQGPEFLTYFQNEAQLDKSGLPSDRFFAERPEGSVSTLKIQRTQQEDSAVYLCASSPPRTVYNEQFFGPGTRLTVL.

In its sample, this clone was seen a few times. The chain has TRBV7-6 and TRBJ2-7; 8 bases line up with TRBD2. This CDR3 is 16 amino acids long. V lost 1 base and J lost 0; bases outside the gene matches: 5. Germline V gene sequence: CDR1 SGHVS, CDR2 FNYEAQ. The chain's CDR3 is CASSLVWRGVSYEQYV. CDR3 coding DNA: TGTGCCAGCAGCTTAGTATGGCGGGGGGTCTCCTACGAGCAGTACGTC.

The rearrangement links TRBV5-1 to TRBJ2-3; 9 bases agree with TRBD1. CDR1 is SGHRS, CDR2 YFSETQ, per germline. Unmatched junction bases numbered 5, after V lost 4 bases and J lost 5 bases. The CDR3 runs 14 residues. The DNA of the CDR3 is TGCGCCAGCAGCCCCGGGACAGGGTTAGATACGCAGTATTTT. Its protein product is CASSPGTGLDTQYF.

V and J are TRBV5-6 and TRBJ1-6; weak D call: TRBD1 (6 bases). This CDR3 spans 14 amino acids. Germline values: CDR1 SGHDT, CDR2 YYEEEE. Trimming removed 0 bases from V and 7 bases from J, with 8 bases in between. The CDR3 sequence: CASSLDRENSPLHF. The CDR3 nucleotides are TGTGCCAGCAGCTTGGACAGGGAGAATTCACCCCTCCACTTT.

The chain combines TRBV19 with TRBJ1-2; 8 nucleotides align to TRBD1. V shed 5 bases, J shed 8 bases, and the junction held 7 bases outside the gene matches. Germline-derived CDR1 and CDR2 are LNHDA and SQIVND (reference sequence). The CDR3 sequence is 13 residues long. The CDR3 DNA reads TGTGCCAGTAGTTCCGTGGACAGGGACGGCTACACCTTC. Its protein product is CASSSVDRDGYTF.

CDR3 DNA sequence: TGCGCCAGCAGCTTGGCAGGACTAACCACAGATACGCAGTATTTT. Translation gives CASSLAGLTTDTQYF. The rearrangement uses TRBV5-1 and TRBJ2-3, with D possibly TRBD2 on 6 matching bases. Germline V CDR1 and CDR2: SGHRS, YFSETQ. Trimming removed 0 bases at V and 2 bases at J, with 10 bases between. The CDR3 has 15 amino acids.

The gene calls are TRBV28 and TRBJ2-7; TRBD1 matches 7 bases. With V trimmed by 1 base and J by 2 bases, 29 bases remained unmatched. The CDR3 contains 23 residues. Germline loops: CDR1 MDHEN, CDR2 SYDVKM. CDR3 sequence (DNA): TGTGCCAGCAGTTTATTAGGGGAGAGACGGGCCCTACCGGGGACAGCCTCAACCTACGAGCAGTACGTC. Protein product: CASSLLGERRALPGTASTYEQYV.

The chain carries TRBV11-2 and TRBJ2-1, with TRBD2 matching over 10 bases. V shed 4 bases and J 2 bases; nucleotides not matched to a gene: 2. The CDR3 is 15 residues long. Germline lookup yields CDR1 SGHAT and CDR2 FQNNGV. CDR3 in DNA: TGTGCCAGCAGCTCCACTAGCGGGACCTACAATGAGCAGTTCTTC. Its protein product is CASSSTSGTYNEQFF.